In this sample, the clone carrying this TCR beta chain turned up a few times. This entry belongs to a study of response to subunit inactivated influenza vaccine. One entry per CDR3 protein results from TCRdb running MiXCR on the RT-PCR reads. Of some 640,000 distinct CDR3 sequences listed, around 14% are singletons. This receptor was taken from a man in his forties or fifties who received an inactivated influenza vaccine. The specimen comprised PBMCs from blood, sampled 14 to 15 days before vaccination.

Here the CDR3 reads CASSPLGTVARGSSYEQYF. The DNA for the CDR3 is TGTGCCAGTAGCCCCTTGGGGACAGTTGCAAGGGGGAGCTCCTACGAGCAGTACTTC. The chain is built from TRBV19 and TRBJ2-7; 7 bases map to TRBD1. Germline V gene lookup returns CDR1 LNHDA and CDR2 SQIVND (reference sequence). The CDR3 is 19 residues long. With 6 bases clipped from V and 0 bases from J, the junction kept 20 bases outside the gene matches. Complete variable domain (other parts from reference TRBV19 and TRBJ2-7): DGGITQSPKYLFRKEGQNVTLSCEQNLNHDAMYWYRQDPGQGLRLIYYSQIVNDFQKGDIAEGYSVSREKKESFPLTVTSAQKNPTAFYLCASSPLGTVARGSSYEQYFGPGTRLTVT.